The 27 T cell receptor beta chains in this list originate from one sample, sequenced in a study of Ad26.COV2.S vaccination and SARS-CoV-2 variants. TCRdb's copy holds only in-frame clones and misses some; the assay was immunoSEQ multiplex PCR. This sample has under 550,000 clones, with 80% to 95% found just once. Treatment: some 20 received Ad26.COV2.S at low or high dose, single or two shots; about 5 received placebo; per-sample allocation not given. Sampling occurred on day 63 after the first vaccine or placebo injection. Specimen: peripheral blood, collected in a trial of Ad26.COV2.S vaccine versus placebo. The receptors stem from a person between 18 and 65 years old who received the Ad26.COV2.S COVID-19 vaccine or a placebo.

This chain links TRBV10-3 with TRBJ2-3; 10 nucleotides align to TRBD2. The CDR3 covers 16 residues. In germline, CDR1 is ENHRY, CDR2 SYGVKD. Losses at the gene ends were 4 bases for V and 5 bases for J; bases not matched to a gene: 9. The CDR3 coding sequence is TGTGCCATCAGTGGGGCCGGGACTAGCGATGTAGATACGCAGTATTTT. Translating it yields CAISGAGTSDVDTQYF.

This clone showed up just once. The rearrangement joins TRBV2 to TRBJ2-7; unclear D gene. V lost 7 bases and J lost 1, with 11 bases in between. The CDR3 contains 13 residues. Germline V gives CDR1 SNHLY, CDR2 FYNNEI. This CDR3 reads CASKGSGSYEQYF. The CDR3, as DNA: TGTGCCAGCAAAGGGTCAGGTTCCTACGAGCAGTACTTC.

V gene TRBV5-1 combines with J gene TRBJ2-3, with TRBD2 matching over 11 bases. Trimming took 5 bases from V and 1 from J; bases not matched to a gene: 6. The CDR3 runs 16 residues. CDR1 is SGHRS, CDR2 YFSETQ, per germline. The CDR3 sequence: CASRTGLAGGTDTQYF. DNA of the CDR3: TGCGCCAGCAGGACTGGACTAGCGGGTGGCACAGATACGCAGTATTTT.

Concerning this clone itself: The junction departs from the called germline gene at one end, perhaps through a read error. The chain uses TRBV7-7 and TRBJ2-5; D is possibly TRBD2 (5 bases). CDR1 is SSHAT, CDR2 FNYEAQ, per germline (reference sequence). The CDR3 is made up of 15 amino acids. The CDR3 is CASSLGPGNQETQYF. The DNA for the CDR3 is TGTGCTAGCAGCTTAGGGCCGGGGAACCAAGAGACCCAGTACTTC.

The rearrangement links TRBV14 to TRBJ1-3; no clear D gene. Germline V gene sequence: CDR1 SGHDN, CDR2 FVKESK. V was trimmed by 3 bases and J by 0 bases, leaving 9 bases between them. This CDR3 has 15 amino acids. The CDR3 reads CASSHRSYSGNTIYF. For the CDR3, the DNA is TGTGCCAGCAGCCACCGGAGCTACTCTGGAAACACCATATATTTT.

The chain couples TRBV7-2 to TRBJ2-7; D may be TRBD1 (6 bases). Between the trimmed V and J ends, which lost 1 base and 1 base, there was a span of 14 bases. The germline V gene has CDR1 SGHTA and CDR2 FQGNSA. The CDR3 runs to 16 residues. This CDR3 reads CASSLVTDSPSYEQYF. CDR3 in DNA: TGTGCCAGCAGCTTAGTAACGGACAGCCCATCCTACGAGCAGTACTTC. The full variable domain, its missing parts supplied by reference TRBV7-2 and TRBJ2-7, is GAGVSQSPSNKVTEKGKDVELRCDPISGHTALYWYRQSLGQGLEFLIYFQGNSAPDKSGLPSDRFSAERTGGSVSTLTIQRTQQEDSAVYLCASSLVTDSPSYEQYFGPGTRLTVT.

This chain joins TRBV4-3 and TRBJ2-1; 11 nucleotides line up with TRBD2. The trim removed 0 bases at V and 6 bases at J, leaving 19 bases unmatched. Germline loops: CDR1 LGHNA, CDR2 YSLEER. The CDR3 has 21 amino acids. CDR3 protein: CASSQDVPGTSGGRGINEQFF. The CDR3 region has the DNA TGCGCCAGCAGCCAAGATGTTCCCGGGACTAGCGGAGGGAGGGGGATCAATGAGCAGTTCTTC.

J is TRBJ2-3 and V is TRBV10-2; 9 bases line up with TRBD1. The V gene's germline CDR1 is WSHSY and CDR2 SAAADI. The CDR3 spans 14 residues. Germline trimming cut 6 bases from V and 4 bases from J; bases unmatched to any gene: 5. CDR3 amino acids: CASRRQGGADTQYF. The CDR3 DNA sequence: TGCGCCAGCAGGAGACAGGGGGGCGCAGATACGCAGTATTTT.

This rearrangement joins TRBV4-3 to TRBJ2-2; no reliable D call. This CDR3 region has 14 residues. V lost 0 bases and J 4 bases, leaving 6 bases between the germline ends. CDR1 and CDR2 (germline): LGHNA, YSLEER. The CDR3 coding sequence is TGCGCCAGCAGCCAAGAAGAACTCACCGGGGAGCTGTTTTTT. This encodes CASSQEELTGELFF.

The chain is built from TRBV4-1 and TRBJ2-4, with 14 bases lining up with TRBD2. The germline gives CDR1 MGHRA, CDR2 YSYEKL. The CDR3 loop spans 15 amino acids. Trimming at V came to 0 bases and at J to 15 bases, leaving 7 bases not matched to a gene. Here the CDR3 reads CASSQDRLAGGELYF. As DNA, the CDR3 is TGCGCCAGCAGCCAAGATCGACTAGCGGGAGGGGAGTTGTACTTC.

The chain joins TRBV27 to TRBJ1-2, with a weak D call TRBD1 (5 bases). CDR1 and CDR2 from the germline V gene are MNHEY and SMNVEV (reference sequence). This CDR3 contains 12 residues. The ends were cut back, 6 bases at V and 5 bases at J, with 10 bases in the middle. The CDR3 DNA follows: TGTGCCAGCAGGGGACCGCGTTATGGCTACACCTTC. Translated, it gives CASRGPRYGYTF.

The rearrangement links TRBV7-2 to TRBJ1-6; 8 nucleotides line up with TRBD1. From germline, CDR1 is SGHTA and CDR2 FQGNSA. V was pared by 5 bases and J by 5 bases, with 5 bases of the junction left unmatched. This CDR3 is built from 15 residues. CDR3 protein: CASSQQQGDNSPLHF. The CDR3 coding sequence is TGTGCCAGCAGCCAACAACAGGGGGATAATTCACCCCTCCACTTT.

The V call is TRBV7-2, the J call TRBJ2-1, with 7 bases identical to TRBD2. The CDR3 runs to 14 residues. The junction had 10 bases not matched to a gene; V was cut back by 0 bases and J by 14 bases. Germline CDR1 SGHTA, CDR2 FQGNSA. CDR3 DNA: TGTGCCAGCAGCTTAGCCTCTATCACTAGCGAGAAGTTCTTC. Translated, it gives CASSLASITSEKFF.

This clone was found once. The V gene is TRBV4-1, the J gene TRBJ2-1, with D perhaps matching TRBD2 (6 bases). Per the germline V gene, CDR1 is MGHRA and CDR2 is YSYEKL. The CDR3 is 15 amino acids. V lost 3 bases to trimming and J lost 7 bases, with 16 bases between them. CDR3: CASSQLTGASNEQFF. Written as DNA, the CDR3 is TGCGCCAGCAGCCAGCTAACGGGAGCGAGTAATGAGCAGTTCTTC.

This sequence joins TRBV24-1 and TRBJ2-1, with TRBD1 matching over 9 bases. The CDR3 contains 16 residues. V lost 3 bases, J lost 6 bases, and 8 bases stayed unmatched. Germline V gene data show CDR1 as KGHDR and CDR2 as SFDVKD. CDR3 residues: CATSDPGGQGGNEQFF. The CDR3 region has the DNA TGTGCCACCAGTGATCCGGGGGGACAGGGAGGCAATGAGCAGTTCTTC.

The chain carries TRBV29-1 and TRBJ1-2; the D gene is possibly TRBD1 (5 bases). The V and J ends lost 6 bases and 2 bases respectively, with 28 bases between them. The CDR3 consists of 18 residues. CDR1 and CDR2 from the germline V gene are SQVTM and ANQGSEA. CDR3 amino acids: CSVETLRDSPITNYGYTF. In DNA form, the CDR3 reads TGCAGCGTCGAAACGTTAAGAGACAGCCCAATTACAAACTATGGCTACACCTTC.

V and J are TRBV18 and TRBJ2-5, with D possibly matching TRBD1 (8 bases). Trimming stripped 2 bases from V and 2 bases from J, with 12 bases between. The CDR3 has 15 amino acids. The germline V gene has CDR1 KGHSH and CDR2 LQKENI. In nucleotides, the CDR3 is TGTGCCAGCTCACCATACAGGGGGGGACAAGAGACCCAGTACTTC. Translating gives CASSPYRGGQETQYF.

The chain couples TRBV27 to TRBJ2-7; the D gene is possibly TRBD2 (6 bases). CDR1 MNHEY and CDR2 SMNVEV come from the germline V gene (reference sequence). The CDR3 sequence is 13 residues long. The V end was cut by 3 bases, the J end by 4 bases, with 10 bases between. CDR3 DNA sequence: TGTGCCAGCAGTTTTGGACGGGAGTACGAGCAGTACTTC. The encoded protein is CASSFGREYEQYF.

The genes are TRBV6-4 and TRBJ2-2; D gene uncertain. V was trimmed by 6 bases and J by 2 bases, leaving 16 bases between them. The CDR3 spans 16 residues. Per germline, CDR1 MRHNA and CDR2 SNTAGT. The CDR3 region is CASSPILAVNTGELFF. The DNA of the CDR3 is TGTGCCAGCAGCCCCATCTTAGCTGTCAACACCGGGGAGCTGTTTTTT.

The chain carries TRBV5-1 and TRBJ1-4; the match to TRBD1 covers 8 bases. With V trimmed by 3 bases and J by 5 bases, 3 bases remained unmatched. Germline CDR1 reads SGHRS; CDR2 reads YFSETQ. This CDR3 comprises 14 residues. The CDR3 region is CASSSGTGNEKLFF. CDR3 bases: TGCGCCAGCAGCTCCGGGACAGGAAATGAAAAACTGTTTTTT.

This clone was seen once. The genes are TRBV3-1 (or the pseudogene TRBV3-2) and TRBJ2-5; tentative D call: TRBD1 (5 bases). V lost 1 base to trimming and J lost 7 bases, with 13 bases between them. The CDR3 is made up of 14 amino acids. CDR1 and CDR2 (germline): LGHDT, YNNKEL (reference sequence). The CDR3, as DNA: TGTGCCAGCAGCCAAGGGGGCCAGGAAAGGACCCAGTACTTC. Residues: CASSQGGQERTQYF.

This chain connects TRBV5-1 to TRBJ1-1; D possibly corresponds to TRBD1 (5 bases). The CDR3 is made up of 13 amino acids. Trimming removed 5 bases at V and 6 bases at J, with 14 bases between. Germline values: CDR1 SGHRS, CDR2 YFSETQ. The CDR3 is CASSTQGVPEAFF. CDR3 sequence (DNA): TGCGCCAGCAGTACGCAAGGGGTTCCTGAAGCTTTCTTT.

This clone has only one observation. The V and J genes are TRBV5-1 and TRBJ2-1; 7 bases agree with TRBD2. V lost 2 bases to trimming and J lost 8 bases; unmatched junction nucleotides: 10. The CDR3 extends over 15 amino acids. Germline V gives CDR1 SGHRS, CDR2 YFSETQ. The CDR3 DNA is TGCGCCAGCAGCTTCTCCGGCGGGAGTGATGATGAGCAGTTCTTC. Residues: CASSFSGGSDDEQFF.

Concerning this clone: The same CDR3 arises from other DNA sequences in this sample as well. The CDR3 DNA follows: TGTGCCAGTAGTATACGGGCTGAGAACACTGAAGCTTTCTTT. Translation: CASSIRAENTEAFF. The chain joins TRBV19 to TRBJ1-1; D unresolved. The CDR3 totals 14 residues. The V and J ends lost 2 bases and 1 base respectively, with 8 bases between them. Germline V gives CDR1 LNHDA, CDR2 SQIVND (reference sequence).

The V gene is TRBV11-2, the J gene TRBJ2-3, with TRBD2 as a possible D gene (6 bases). Trimming took 3 bases from V and 4 from J, leaving 26 bases between them. CDR3 size: 19 residues. Germline V lookup: CDR1 SGHAT, CDR2 FQNNGV. Written as DNA, the CDR3 is TGTGCCAGCAGCTTTCCTTTGGAGGGGAGAAGGCGTCTAGCAGATACGCAGTATTTT. Protein sequence: CASSFPLEGRRRLADTQYF.

This sequence joins TRBV14 and TRBJ2-1, with 8 bases aligning to TRBD2. J lost 4 bases, V lost 1 base, and 3 bases had no gene match. CDR3 length equals 15 residues. The germline CDR1 and CDR2 sequences are SGHDN and FVKESK. CDR3 nucleotides: TGTGCCAGCAGCCAAGGAAGCGGGAGTTACAATGAGCAGTTCTTC. This gives the protein CASSQGSGSYNEQFF.

This clone occurred once. V usage is TRBV7-9 and J usage is TRBJ2-7, with TRBD1 matching over 7 bases. In germline, CDR1 is SEHNR, CDR2 FQNEAQ (reference sequence). V gave up 5 bases and J gave up 0 bases; unmatched junction bases: 7. This CDR3 is built from 15 residues. In DNA form, the CDR3 reads TGTGCCAGCAGCCTCAGACAGGGCAGCTCCTACGAGCAGTACTTC. Protein: CASSLRQGSSYEQYF.